One sample yielded the 30 T cell receptor beta chains listed below, sequenced in a study of T cell responses to AZD1222 COVID-19 vaccine. The repertoire was sequenced with immunoSEQ multiplex PCR; TCRdb's copy has only in-frame clones and lacks some. The table includes some 130,000 clones, around 93% detected once. The specimen comprised peripheral blood, sampled 28 days after the second AZD1222 dose. The source of these receptors is an adult who received the AZD1222 COVID-19 vaccine.

This clone was counted a single time. The J gene is TRBJ1-6, the V gene TRBV27, with 8 bases identical to TRBD1. The V gene's germline CDR1 is MNHEY and CDR2 SMNVEV (reference sequence). This CDR3 has 14 amino acids. The V and J ends lost 8 bases and 5 bases, in that order; junction bases with no gene match: 5. The CDR3 sequence: CASAYRGDNSPLHF. The CDR3 DNA reads TGTGCCAGCGCTTACAGGGGGGATAATTCACCCCTCCACTTT.

The chain employs TRBV4-1 and TRBJ1-5; D unclear. The germline V gene encodes CDR1 MGHRA and CDR2 YSYEKL. V shed 1 base and J shed 0 bases, with 19 bases lying between them. This CDR3 has 19 residues. The CDR3 region is CASSQGRLVAGSSNQPQHF. CDR3 nucleotide sequence: TGCGCCAGCAGCCAAGGGAGGCTCGTCGCTGGTTCTAGCAATCAGCCCCAGCATTTT.

For this clone: The junction shows a germline mismatch at one end, possibly a read error. The gene calls are TRBV9 and TRBJ2-3, with D unresolved. The length of the CDR3 is 13 residues. Germline loops: CDR1 SGDLS, CDR2 YYNGEE. CDR3 protein: CASGVSRTDTQYF. DNA of the CDR3: TGTGCCAGCGGCGTATCTAGGACAGATACGCAGTATTTT.

The chain joins TRBV9 to TRBJ1-6; 8 bases agree with TRBD1. The CDR3 has 17 amino acids. Germline V gene data show CDR1 as SGDLS and CDR2 as YYNGEE. J was trimmed by 8 bases and V by 4 bases; bases with no gene match: 14. CDR3 nucleotide sequence: TGTGCCAGCAGCTCCACCCCAGACGGGACAGGCTATTCACCCCTCCACTTT. It codes for CASSSTPDGTGYSPLHF.

The gene calls are TRBV4-3 and TRBJ2-1, with TRBD1 matching over 8 bases. V lost 3 bases and J lost 8; bases outside the gene matches: 9. The CDR3 totals 15 residues. Germline loops: CDR1 LGHNA, CDR2 YSLEER. The CDR3 nucleotides read TGCGCCAGCAGCCAGGACAGGGCCGCGCCCTATGAGCAGTTCTTC. Amino acid sequence: CASSQDRAAPYEQFF.

The chain is built from TRBV6-1 and TRBJ2-3, with D possibly matching TRBD1 (5 bases). The CDR3 is 14 amino acids. CDR1 is MNHNS, CDR2 SASEGT, per germline. Between the trimmed V and J ends, which lost 2 bases and 0 bases, there was a span of 6 bases. In nucleotides, the CDR3 is TGTGCCAGCAGTGAACAGGGAAGCACAGATACGCAGTATTTT. It translates to CASSEQGSTDTQYF.

The chain combines TRBV5-8 with TRBJ1-3, with 7 bases lining up with TRBD1. Germline V gives CDR1 SGHTS, CDR2 YDEGEE. Trimming removed 2 bases from V and 0 bases from J; junction bases left unmatched: 2. This CDR3 contains 15 residues. CDR3 residues: CASSFRDSSGNTIYF. CDR3 sequence (DNA): TGTGCCAGCAGCTTTCGGGACAGCTCTGGAAACACCATATATTTT.

The V and J genes are TRBV27 and TRBJ1-4; D remains ambiguous. Trimming left V 5 bases short and J 8 bases short, with 12 bases between. The CDR3 is 13 amino acids. Per the germline V gene, CDR1 is MNHEY and CDR2 is SMNVEV (reference sequence). CDR3 loop: CASSLRHGEKLFF. CDR3 DNA sequence: TGTGCCAGCAGTCTCCGACACGGGGAAAAACTGTTTTTT.

The CDR3 region has the DNA TGTGCCAGCAGCTCAGGACAGGGCGGACAGCCCCAGCATTTT. Its translation: CASSSGQGGQPQHF. The chain carries TRBV7-2 and TRBJ1-5; 8 nucleotides agree with TRBD1. Germline V gene sequence: CDR1 SGHTA, CDR2 FQGNSA. The V and J ends lost 4 bases and 7 bases, in that order; junction bases with no gene match: 6. This CDR3 comprises 14 residues.

The chain has TRBV11-3 and TRBJ1-2; D is undetermined. The V gene's germline CDR1 is SGHNT and CDR2 YENEEA. V was cut by 5 bases and J by 4 bases, with 11 bases left in between. The CDR3 consists of 13 residues. As DNA, the CDR3 is TGTGCCAGCAGCCCGGCTGGAGTCTATGGCTACACCTTC. Protein: CASSPAGVYGYTF. The full variable domain, in which reference TRBV11-3 and TRBJ1-2 provide the parts outside the CDR3, is EAGVVQSPRYKIIEKKQPVAFWCNPISGHNTLYWYLQNLGQGPELLIRYENEEAVDDSQLPKDRFSAERLKGVDSTLKIQPAELGDSAVYLCASSPAGVYGYTFGSGTRLTVV.

The chain's CDR3 is CASSISGQVTSGNTIYF. The CDR3 bases are TGTGCCAGTAGTATTAGTGGACAGGTCACCTCTGGAAACACCATATATTTT. The J gene is TRBJ1-3, the V gene TRBV19; 7 bases are a match to TRBD1. The V gene end was trimmed by 3 bases and the J gene end by 0 bases; junction bases not matched to a gene: 8. From germline, CDR1 is LNHDA and CDR2 SQIVND (reference sequence). This CDR3 is 17 amino acids long.

This clone was found once. The chain has TRBV5-4 and TRBJ1-2, with 7 bases aligning to TRBD1. The V segment lost 3 bases and the J segment 6 bases; nucleotides outside the gene matches: 8. Per the germline V gene, CDR1 is SGHNT and CDR2 is YYREEE (reference sequence). The CDR3 is 14 amino acids. The CDR3 DNA reads TGTGCCAGCAGCTGGGACAGAGGCACGGATGGCTACACCTTC. This gives the protein CASSWDRGTDGYTF.

This clone was seen once. The chain uses TRBV12-3 or TRBV12-4 and TRBJ1-1; D remains unclear. V gave up 3 bases and J gave up 8 bases, with 10 bases separating them. The CDR3 sequence is 12 residues long. The CDR3 bases are TGTGCCAGCAGTTTTTCCCAGGTCGAAGCTTTCTTT. Translation: CASSFSQVEAFF.

V gene TRBV9 combines with J gene TRBJ2-3; D gene unclear. Trimming stripped 2 bases from V and 5 bases from J, with 12 bases between. The CDR3 has 14 residues. CDR1 and CDR2 (germline): SGDLS, YYNGEE. The CDR3 loop is CASSVHPFLDTQYF. The CDR3 nucleotides are TGTGCCAGCAGCGTTCACCCCTTCTTAGATACGCAGTATTTT.

This clone was seen once. The gene calls are TRBV7-3 and TRBJ1-6, with TRBD1 identical over 7 bases. CDR1 is SGHTA, CDR2 FQGTGA, per germline. The trim removed 5 bases at V and 5 bases at J, leaving 3 bases unmatched. The length of the CDR3 is 14 residues. The CDR3 DNA sequence: TGTGCCAGCAGCGCGACAGGGAATAATTCACCCCTCCACTTT. Translation gives CASSATGNNSPLHF.

The chain joins TRBV3-1 (or the pseudogene TRBV3-2) to TRBJ2-7; maybe TRBD1 (7 bases). The CDR3 has 14 amino acids. The V gene lost 1 base and the J gene lost 6 bases, with 13 bases spanning the gap. Germline V gene sequence: CDR1 LGHDT, CDR2 YNNKEL (reference sequence). Here the CDR3 reads CASSQGQGGREQYF. The CDR3 DNA reads TGTGCCAGCAGCCAAGGACAGGGAGGCCGCGAGCAGTACTTC.

This clone appeared a single time. The genes are TRBV5-8 and TRBJ1-5; D not certain. Germline-derived CDR1 and CDR2 are SGHTS and YDEGEE. CDR3 size: 13 residues. V lost 2 bases and J 5 bases, leaving 8 bases between the germline ends. The CDR3 DNA sequence: TGTGCCAGCAGCTTAGGGCACTATCAGCCCCAGCATTTT. Encoded protein: CASSLGHYQPQHF.

V and J are TRBV5-4 and TRBJ1-4, with D uncertain. The V and J ends lost 0 bases and 3 bases respectively, with 9 bases between them. CDR1 is SGHNT, CDR2 YYREEE, per germline (reference sequence). The CDR3 has 15 amino acids. CDR3 protein: CASSLGPDPNEKLFF. The DNA for the CDR3 is TGTGCCAGCAGCTTGGGGCCGGATCCTAATGAAAAACTGTTTTTT. Filled out from reference TRBV5-4 and TRBJ1-4, the complete variable domain reads ETGVTQSPTHLIKTRGQQVTLRCSSQSGHNTVSWYQQALGQGPQFIFQYYREEENGRGNFPPRFSGLQFPNYSSELNVNALELDDSALYLCASSLGPDPNEKLFFGSGTQLSVL.

This chain joins TRBV4-1 and TRBJ2-3; D gene ambiguous. Trimming removed 0 bases from V and 10 bases from J, with 5 bases in between. The length of the CDR3 is 11 residues. Germline lookup yields CDR1 MGHRA and CDR2 YSYEKL. The CDR3 DNA reads TGCGCCAGCAGCCAAGAGCAGGCGCAGTATTTT. Residues: CASSQEQAQYF.

This clone was observed a handful of times. The chain combines TRBV19 with TRBJ2-1, with 10 bases aligning to TRBD2. The CDR3 spans 15 residues. After removal of 4 bases from V and 8 bases from J, the junction contained 8 bases not matched to a gene. CDR1 is LNHDA and CDR2 is SQIVND in the germline V gene (reference sequence). The CDR3 coding sequence is TGTGCCAGTAGTAGGAGCGGGGGGGCACTCGATGAGCAGTTCTTC. Translated, it gives CASSRSGGALDEQFF.

This chain uses TRBV20-1 with TRBJ2-5; unclear D gene. CDR1 and CDR2 from the germline V gene are DFQATT and SNEGSKA (reference sequence). With 3 bases removed from V and 4 bases from J, the gap between germline ends came to 9 bases. The CDR3 covers 12 residues. The CDR3 loop is CSASNVLETQYF. In nucleotides, the CDR3 is TGCAGTGCTAGTAATGTCTTAGAGACCCAGTACTTC.

The chain employs TRBV12-5 and TRBJ1-1, with D possibly TRBD1 on 6 matching bases. This CDR3 has 11 amino acids. The V gene lost 7 bases and the J gene lost 7 bases, with 10 bases spanning the gap. Germline V lookup: CDR1 LGHNT, CDR2 FRNRAP. For the CDR3, the DNA is TGTGCTAGTGCCCTGGACAGTGAAGCTTTCTTT. Translating gives CASALDSEAFF.

The chain employs TRBV13 and TRBJ1-2; 11 nucleotides align to TRBD1. Germline V lookup: CDR1 PRHDT, CDR2 FYEKMQ (reference sequence). Trimming at V came to 5 bases and at J to 4 bases, leaving 6 bases not matched to a gene. CDR3 size: 15 residues. The CDR3 DNA follows: TGTGCCAGCAGCCCGGCCGGGACAGGGGGCTATGGCTACACCTTC. Translation: CASSPAGTGGYGYTF.

This clone was detected only once. The chain uses TRBV28 and TRBJ1-5; D gene ambiguous. The CDR3 has 12 amino acids. Germline CDR1 MDHEN, CDR2 SYDVKM. Trimming removed 7 bases at V and 4 bases at J, with 8 bases between. Here the CDR3 DNA reads TGTGCCAGCACGGGGATTAATCAGCCCCAGCATTTT. As protein: CASTGINQPQHF. Combining the CDR3 with reference TRBV28 and TRBJ1-5 gives the whole variable domain DVKVTQSSRYLVKRTGEKVFLECVQDMDHENMFWYRQDPGLGLRLIYFSYDVKMKEKGDIPEGYSVSREKKERFSLILESASTNQTSMYLCASTGINQPQHFGDGTRLSIL.

The rearrangement uses TRBV5-1 and TRBJ1-4; unclear D gene. The germline V gene has CDR1 SGHRS and CDR2 YFSETQ. CDR3 length: 14 amino acids. V lost 0 bases and J lost 4, with 7 bases in between. The CDR3 region is CASSLAGYNEKLFF. CDR3 in DNA: TGCGCCAGCAGCTTGGCAGGCTATAATGAAAAACTGTTTTTT.

The genes are TRBV6-5 and TRBJ2-1; no clear D gene. V shed 0 bases and J shed 7 bases, with 7 bases lying between them. The germline V gene has CDR1 MNHEY and CDR2 SVGAGI. The CDR3 sequence is 13 residues long. CDR3 region: CASSYSYGNEQFF. The CDR3 DNA reads as TGTGCCAGCAGTTACTCGTACGGGAATGAGCAGTTCTTC.

V usage is TRBV18 and J usage is TRBJ2-3, with a tentative D call TRBD2 (7 bases). V was clipped by 5 bases and J by 2 bases, with 20 bases between them. The CDR3 has 17 residues. The germline V gene encodes CDR1 KGHSH and CDR2 LQKENI. The CDR3 DNA sequence: TGTGCCAGCTCAGAACCCGTGGCGGGGGCGCACACAGATACGCAGTATTTT. It specifies CASSEPVAGAHTDTQYF.

The gene calls are TRBV19 and TRBJ1-4; no reliable D call. The CDR3 runs 13 residues. The V gene's germline CDR1 is LNHDA and CDR2 SQIVND (reference sequence). Trimming pared 5 bases from V and 4 bases from J, leaving 8 bases between. CDR3 nucleotide sequence: TGTGCCAGTAGTGCCCAGCTTAATGAAAAACTGTTTTTT. It specifies CASSAQLNEKLFF.

V usage is TRBV7-6 and J usage is TRBJ1-6; 9 bases align to TRBD1. Per the germline V gene, CDR1 is SGHVS and CDR2 is FNYEAQ. The CDR3 totals 16 residues. Losses at the gene ends were 5 bases for V and 7 bases for J; bases not matched to a gene: 9. CDR3 sequence: CASSLWDRERNSPLHF. The CDR3 DNA reads as TGTGCCAGCAGCCTTTGGGACAGGGAACGGAATTCACCCCTCCACTTT.

A single count supports this clone. The rearrangement links TRBV5-1 to TRBJ2-5, with D maybe TRBD2 (6 bases). The germline V gene has CDR1 SGHRS and CDR2 YFSETQ. Trimming left V 2 bases short and J 1 base short, with 15 bases between. The CDR3 has 16 residues. CDR3 nucleotide sequence: TGCGCCAGCAGCTTTCTGTCCAGACTAGTCCAAGAGACCCAGTACTTC. It is translated as CASSFLSRLVQETQYF.